This T cell receptor beta chain was sequenced for a study of vaccination effects on CD4 cells after COVID-19. This table comes from immunoSEQ multiplex PCR, and its TCRdb copy is limited to in-frame clones, with some not included. This sample yields approximately 44,000 clones, of which more than 60% are seen a single time; about a quarter belongs to the top ten. Germline assignment: CDR1 SGHRS and CDR2 YFSETQ. V lost 3 bases to trimming and J lost 4 bases; unmatched junction nucleotides: 3. The CDR3 is 13 residues long. Antigen-specific CD4+ T cells were first expanded with viral peptide pools by the ViraFEST assay and only then sequenced. It was after nine to eleven days of culture that CD4+ T cells were isolated. None of these healthy vaccinees had been infected with SARS-CoV-2 before vaccination. Two million PBMC were placed in each well, which was supplemented with approximately 9.2 IU/ml IL-2 and approximately 10 ug/ml peptides.

Concerning this clone itself: Its specificity is unknown.

This sample comprised CD4+ T cells from PBMCs cultured with HCoV-OC43 spike peptides, obtained before COVID-19 vaccination. The sample's subset: HCoV-OC43 spike overlapping peptide pool stimulation. This sequence originates from a human donor who received a COVID-19 vaccine. The rearrangement joins TRBV5-1 to TRBJ1-2; 7 bases are shared with TRBD1. DNA of the CDR3: TGCGCCAGCAGCTCGACAGGGATCTATGGCTACACCTTC. The encoded protein is CASSSTGIYGYTF.